This is a list of T cell receptor beta chains from one sample in a study of Tregs in tolerant kidney transplant recipients. The table came from immunoSEQ multiplex PCR; TCRdb's copy has only in-frame clones and leaves some out. The table has about 73,000 clones, less than 98% seen once; the top ten hold approximately 0.56%. The material was CD4+ T cells from blood, obtained before the transplant. Receptor source: a human donor who received a combined kidney and bone marrow transplant. CDR3s include the opening cysteine and the closing phenylalanine or tryptophan. Fields, in order: D gene, V gene, clone size, J gene, CDR3 protein, CDR3 DNA. The D gene is left open where the match is weak. Some rows have no size entry. The others give once, few or many, or a class for an expanded clone.

>TRBD2|TRBV5-1|NA|TRBJ2-2
CASSLPGLAGLRYTGELFF
TGCGCCAGCAGCTTACCGGGACTAGCGGGATTGCGATACACCGGGGAGCTGTTTTTT
>NA|TRBV28|NA|TRBJ2-1
CASSLFRRFPGEQFF
TGTGCCAGCAGTTTATTTCGTCGGTTCCCTGGTGAGCAGTTCTTC
>NA|TRBV19|NA|TRBJ1-5
CASSWGGRPSNQPQHF
TGTGCCAGTAGTTGGGGGGGCAGGCCTAGCAATCAGCCCCAGCATTTT
>NA|TRBV10-2|NA|TRBJ2-3
CASSAGGTDTQYF
TGCGCCAGCAGTGCGGGGGGCACAGATACGCAGTATTTT
>NA|TRBV5-5|NA|TRBJ1-2
CASSLRQAFYGYTF
TGTGCCAGCAGCCTCAGACAGGCCTTCTATGGCTACACCTTC
>NA|TRBV7-9|NA|TRBJ2-7
CASGLRSYEQYF
TGTGCCAGCGGCCTGAGGTCCTACGAGCAGTACTTC
>TRBD2|TRBV5-6|NA|TRBJ2-3
CASSRRGAGDTQYF
TGTGCCAGCAGCAGGCGGGGGGCAGGAGATACGCAGTATTTT
>TRBD1|TRBV11-2|NA|TRBJ1-1
CASSFTGTANTEAFF
TGTGCCAGCAGCTTTACCGGGACAGCGAACACTGAAGCTTTCTTT
>TRBD2|TRBV13|NA|TRBJ2-5
CASSRTSGRGMAETQYF
TGTGCCAGCAGCCGGACTAGCGGGAGGGGAATGGCGGAGACCCAGTACTTC
>TRBD1|TRBV5-1|NA|TRBJ1-4
CASSPTGDNEKLFF
TGCGCCAGCAGCCCGACAGGGGATAATGAAAAACTGTTTTTT
>NA|TRBV28|NA|TRBJ1-5
CASINYPPRDQPQHF
TGTGCCAGCATCAATTACCCCCCGAGAGATCAGCCCCAGCATTTT
>TRBD1|TRBV19|NA|TRBJ1-2
CASSISPGTGVGYTF
TGTGCCAGTAGTATTTCTCCCGGGACAGGGGTAGGCTACACCTTC
>NA|TRBV28|NA|TRBJ2-5
CASSSGTPQETQYF
TGTGCCAGCAGTTCCGGGACACCACAAGAGACCCAGTACTTC
>NA|TRBV4-1|once|TRBJ2-3
CAAGATQRADTQYF
TGCGCCGCTGGGGCAACCCAGCGTGCGGATACGCAGTATTTT
>NA|TRBV18|NA|TRBJ1-4
CASSPTFTTATNEKLFF
TGTGCCAGCTCACCCACCTTTACCACTGCAACTAATGAAAAACTGTTTTTT
>NA|TRBV5-1|NA|TRBJ2-7
CASSFWGGGYEQYF
TGCGCCAGCAGCTTCTGGGGAGGGGGCTACGAGCAGTACTTC
>TRBD1|TRBV11-3|NA|TRBJ1-4
CASSPGGTGEKLFF
TGTGCCAGCAGCCCGGGCGGGACAGGTGAAAAACTGTTTTTT
>NA|TRBV7-2|NA|TRBJ2-3
CASSTQGGGSTDTQYF
TGTGCCAGCTCAACCCAAGGGGGGGGGTCCACAGATACGCAGTATTTT
>NA|TRBV5-1|NA|TRBJ2-5
CASSLGRSQETQYF
TGCGCCAGCAGCTTGGGTCGCAGCCAAGAGACCCAGTACTTC
>NA|TRBV1|NA|TRBJ2-1
CTSSQPNITEQFF
TGCACCAGCAGCCAACCCAATATAACAGAGCAGTTCTTC
>NA|TRBV7-3|NA|TRBJ2-2
CASSRRGGSNTGELFF
TGTGCCAGCAGTCGCAGGGGCGGATCGAACACCGGGGAGCTGTTTTTT
>NA|TRBV18|once|TRBJ1-1
CASSRGQDMNTEAFF
TGTGCCAGCTCACGCGGACAAGATATGAACACTGAAGCTTTCTTT
>TRBD2|TRBV10-1|NA|TRBJ2-1
CATPGGINNEQFF
TGCGCCACTCCGGGGGGGATTAACAATGAGCAGTTCTTC
>TRBD1|TRBV29-1|NA|TRBJ1-1
CSVVGDRVWNTEAFF
TGCAGCGTTGTGGGTGACAGGGTGTGGAACACTGAAGCTTTCTTT
>NA|TRBV30|NA|TRBJ2-2
CAWFSEVTGELFF
TGTGCCTGGTTCTCTGAGGTTACCGGGGAGCTGTTTTTT
>TRBD2|TRBV29-1|NA|TRBJ2-3
CSVVGTSGRASTDTQYF
TGCAGCGTTGTAGGGACTAGCGGGAGAGCTAGCACAGATACGCAGTATTTT
>NA|TRBV7-3|NA|TRBJ2-2
CASSNSGNTGELFF
TGTGCCAGCAGTAATAGCGGGAACACCGGGGAGCTGTTTTTT
>NA|TRBV7-2|NA|TRBJ2-4
CASSPEGGRGIQYF
TGTGCCAGCAGCCCTGAGGGAGGTAGGGGCATTCAGTACTTC
>NA|TRBV6-5|NA|TRBJ2-2
CASSLRKTGELFF
TGTGCCAGCAGTTTGAGGAAGACCGGGGAGCTGTTTTTT
>NA|TRBV4-2|NA|TRBJ1-1
CASSPRLPGHISNTEAFF
TGTGCCAGCAGCCCCCGTCTCCCGGGACACATTTCGAACACTGAAGCTTTCTTT
>TRBD1|TRBV27|NA|TRBJ1-5
CASHRGGDYSNQPQHF
TGTGCCAGCCACAGGGGGGGAGACTATAGCAATCAGCCCCAGCATTTT
>TRBD1|TRBV19|NA|TRBJ1-4
CASSYRGLAEKLFF
TGTGCCAGTAGCTACAGGGGGCTGGCCGAAAAACTGTTTTTT
>TRBD1|TRBV14|NA|TRBJ1-1
CASSLTGGDTEAFF
TGTGCCAGCAGCCTTACAGGGGGTGACACTGAAGCTTTCTTT
>NA|TRBV5-4|NA|TRBJ1-1
CASSFPGEGNTEAFF
TGTGCCAGCAGCTTCCCAGGGGAGGGGAACACTGAAGCTTTCTTT
>TRBD1|TRBV7-2|NA|TRBJ1-1
CASSAPNTGELAFF
TGTGCCAGCAGCGCCCCTAATACAGGGGAGCTAGCTTTCTTT
>TRBD1|TRBV14|NA|TRBJ1-2
CASSQVQGAYGYTF
TGTGCCAGCAGCCAAGTTCAGGGGGCTTATGGCTACACCTTC
>NA|TRBV7-2|NA|TRBJ1-2
CASSLVMGANYGYTF
TGTGCCAGCAGCTTAGTCATGGGAGCTAACTATGGCTACACCTTC